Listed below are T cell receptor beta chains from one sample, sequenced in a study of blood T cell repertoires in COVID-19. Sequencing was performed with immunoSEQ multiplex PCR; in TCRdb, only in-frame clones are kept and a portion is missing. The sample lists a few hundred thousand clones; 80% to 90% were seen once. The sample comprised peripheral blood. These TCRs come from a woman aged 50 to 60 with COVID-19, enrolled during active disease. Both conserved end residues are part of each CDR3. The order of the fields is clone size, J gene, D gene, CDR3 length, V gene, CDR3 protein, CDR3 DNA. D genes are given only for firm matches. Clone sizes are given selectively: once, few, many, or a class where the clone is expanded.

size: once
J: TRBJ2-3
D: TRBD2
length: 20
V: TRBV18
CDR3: CASSPFRGLTSGRGTDTQYF
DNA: TGTGCCAGCTCACCCTTTAGGGGCCTAACTAGCGGGAGAGGCACAGATACGCAGTATTTT

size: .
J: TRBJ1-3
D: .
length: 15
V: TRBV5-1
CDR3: CASSFRLGGGNTIYF
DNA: TGCGCCAGCAGCTTTCGACTGGGGGGAGGAAACACCATATATTTT

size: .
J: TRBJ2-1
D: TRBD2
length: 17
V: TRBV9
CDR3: CASSPEGGLADNNEQFF
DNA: TGTGCCAGCAGCCCAGAGGGGGGACTAGCGGACAACAATGAGCAGTTCTTC

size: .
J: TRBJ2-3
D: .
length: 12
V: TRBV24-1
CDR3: CATSGVLDTQYF
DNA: TGTGCCACCAGCGGGGTTCTGGATACGCAGTATTTT

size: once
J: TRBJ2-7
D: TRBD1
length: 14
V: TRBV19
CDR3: CASSKTGQGYEQYF
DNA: TGTGCCAGTAGTAAAACGGGACAGGGCTACGAGCAGTACTTC

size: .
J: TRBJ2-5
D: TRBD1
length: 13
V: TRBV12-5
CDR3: CASGSTGGETQYF
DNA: TGTGCTAGTGGCAGCACAGGGGGCGAGACCCAGTACTTC

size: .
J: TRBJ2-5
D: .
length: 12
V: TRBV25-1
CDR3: CASSDPGQTQYF
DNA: TGTGCCAGCAGTGATCCAGGGCAGACCCAGTACTTC

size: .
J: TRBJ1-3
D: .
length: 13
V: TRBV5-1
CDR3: CASSLDNGNTIYF
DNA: TGCGCCAGCAGCTTGGATAATGGAAACACCATATATTTT

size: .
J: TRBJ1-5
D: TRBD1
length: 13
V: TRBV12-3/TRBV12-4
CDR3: CASRGQANQPQHF
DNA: TGTGCCAGCAGAGGACAGGCAAATCAGCCCCAGCATTTT

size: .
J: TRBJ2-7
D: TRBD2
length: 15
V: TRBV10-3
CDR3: CAIRNPIAGFYEQYF
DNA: TGTGCCATCAGGAATCCTATAGCGGGATTTTACGAGCAGTACTTC

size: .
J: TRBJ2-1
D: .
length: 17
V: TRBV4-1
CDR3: CASSQPQRGGTYNEQFF
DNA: TGCGCCAGCAGCCAACCCCAACGGGGCGGGACCTACAATGAGCAGTTCTTC

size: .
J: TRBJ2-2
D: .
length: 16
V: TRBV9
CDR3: CASSFELGVNTGELFF
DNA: TGTGCCAGCAGCTTCGAATTGGGAGTAAACACCGGGGAGCTGTTTTTT

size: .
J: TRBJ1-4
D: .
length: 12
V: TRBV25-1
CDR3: CASSQGNEKLFF
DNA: TGTGCCAGCAGCCAGGGGAATGAAAAACTGTTTTTT

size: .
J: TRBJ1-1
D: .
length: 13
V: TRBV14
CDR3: CASSQQVNTEAFF
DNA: TGTGCCAGCAGCCAACAGGTGAACACTGAAGCTTTCTTT

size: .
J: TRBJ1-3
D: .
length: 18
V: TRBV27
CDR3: CASSRGDRNPNSGNTIYF
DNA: TGTGCCAGCAGCCGGGGGGACCGGAACCCTAACTCTGGAAACACCATATATTTT

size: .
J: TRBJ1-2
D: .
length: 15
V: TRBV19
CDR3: CASSPYGGTLYGYTF
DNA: TGTGCCAGTAGTCCCTATGGGGGCACCCTCTATGGCTACACCTTC

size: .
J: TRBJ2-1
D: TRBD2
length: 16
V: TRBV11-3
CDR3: CASSSRLAGDYNEQFF
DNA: TGTGCCAGCAGCTCCAGACTAGCGGGTGACTACAATGAGCAGTTCTTC

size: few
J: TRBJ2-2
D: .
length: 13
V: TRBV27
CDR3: CASSFPNTGELFF
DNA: TGTGCCAGCAGTTTCCCTAACACCGGGGAGCTGTTTTTT

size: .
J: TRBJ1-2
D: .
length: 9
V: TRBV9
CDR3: CASPESYTF
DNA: TGTGCCAGCCCGGAGAGCTACACCTTC

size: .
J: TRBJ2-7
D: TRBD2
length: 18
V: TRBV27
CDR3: CASSPLQHRLAGVYEQYF
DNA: TGTGCCAGCAGTCCCCTCCAACACCGACTAGCGGGAGTGTACGAGCAGTACTTC

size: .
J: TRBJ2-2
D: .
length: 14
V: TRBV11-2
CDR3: CASSLGAWSGELFF
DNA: TGTGCCAGCAGCTTAGGGGCATGGTCCGGGGAGCTGTTTTTT

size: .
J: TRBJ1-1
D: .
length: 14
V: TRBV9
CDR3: CASSRQNSNTEAFF
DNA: TGTGCCAGCAGCAGACAGAACTCGAACACTGAAGCTTTCTTT

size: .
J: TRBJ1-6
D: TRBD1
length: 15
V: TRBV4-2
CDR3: CASSQGTGSNSPLHF
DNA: TGTGCCAGCAGCCAAGGGACAGGGTCAAATTCACCCCTCCACTTT

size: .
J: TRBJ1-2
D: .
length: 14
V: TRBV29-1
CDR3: CSVEAPRENYGYTF
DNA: TGCAGCGTTGAAGCCCCAAGGGAGAACTATGGCTACACCTTC

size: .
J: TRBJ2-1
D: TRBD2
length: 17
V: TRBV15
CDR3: CATSDPDPASGSNEQFF
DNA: TGTGCCACCAGCGACCCCGACCCGGCTAGCGGGAGCAATGAGCAGTTCTTC

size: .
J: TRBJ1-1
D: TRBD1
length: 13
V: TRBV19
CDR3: CASDTGQFTEAFF
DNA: TGTGCCAGTGATACGGGACAGTTCACTGAAGCTTTCTTT

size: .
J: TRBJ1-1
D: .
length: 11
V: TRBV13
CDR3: CASSLDIEAFF
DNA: TGTGCCAGCAGCTTAGATATCGAAGCTTTCTTT

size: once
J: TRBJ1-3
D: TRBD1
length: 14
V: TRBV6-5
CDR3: CASSLGQGGNTIYF
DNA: TGTGCCAGCAGTCTAGGACAGGGAGGAAACACCATATATTTT

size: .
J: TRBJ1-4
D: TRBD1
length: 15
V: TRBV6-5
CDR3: CASSYSGTGNEKLFF
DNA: TGTGCCAGCAGTTACTCTGGGACAGGGAATGAAAAACTGTTTTTT

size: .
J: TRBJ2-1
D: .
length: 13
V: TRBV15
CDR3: CATSRDYAGEQFF
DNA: TGTGCCACCAGCAGAGACTACGCGGGGGAGCAGTTCTTC

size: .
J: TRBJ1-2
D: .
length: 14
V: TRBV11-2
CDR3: CASSSTTGSEGYTF
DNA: TGTGCCAGCAGCTCAACGACTGGGAGTGAAGGCTACACCTTC

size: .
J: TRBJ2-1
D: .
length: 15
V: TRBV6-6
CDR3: CASSYSPTYYNEQFF
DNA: TGTGCCAGCAGTTACTCACCGACTTATTACAATGAGCAGTTCTTC

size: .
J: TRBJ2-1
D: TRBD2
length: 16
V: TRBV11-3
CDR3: CASSLAGGGGPNEQFF
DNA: TGTGCCAGCAGCTTAGCAGGCGGGGGAGGGCCCAATGAGCAGTTCTTC

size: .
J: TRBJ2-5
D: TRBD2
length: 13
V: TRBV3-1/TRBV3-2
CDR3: CAARGRATETQYF
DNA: TGTGCCGCCCGGGGGAGGGCCACAGAGACCCAGTACTTC

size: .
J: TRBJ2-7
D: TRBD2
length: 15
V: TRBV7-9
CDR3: CASSFGSGRAGEQYF
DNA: TGTGCCAGCAGCTTTGGTAGCGGGAGGGCTGGTGAGCAGTACTTC

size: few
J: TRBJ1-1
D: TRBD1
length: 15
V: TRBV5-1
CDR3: CASSPGQGMNTEAFF
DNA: TGCGCCAGCAGCCCGGGACAGGGAATGAACACTGAAGCTTTCTTT

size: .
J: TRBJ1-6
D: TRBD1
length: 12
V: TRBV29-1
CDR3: CSVGQGNSPLHF
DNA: TGCAGCGTTGGACAGGGGAATTCACCCCTCCACTTT

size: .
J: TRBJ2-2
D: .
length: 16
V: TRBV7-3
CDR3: CASSLNSGTSTGELFF
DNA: TGTGCCAGCAGCTTAAATTCTGGGACTTCGACCGGGGAGCTGTTTTTT

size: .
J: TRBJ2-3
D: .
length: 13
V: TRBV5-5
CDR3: CASSLSGSDTQYF
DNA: TGTGCCAGCAGCCTTAGCGGATCAGATACGCAGTATTTT

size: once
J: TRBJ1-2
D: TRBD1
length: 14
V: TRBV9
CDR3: CASSAGTGHYGYTF
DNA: TGTGCCAGCAGCGCCGGGACAGGCCACTATGGCTACACCTTC

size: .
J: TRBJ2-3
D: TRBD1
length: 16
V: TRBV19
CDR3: CASSTPTGRSTDTQYF
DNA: TGTGCCAGTAGTACCCCGACAGGGCGGAGCACAGATACGCAGTATTTT

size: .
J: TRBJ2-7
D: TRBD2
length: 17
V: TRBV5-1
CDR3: CASSLPRTSGRGDEQYF
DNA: TGCGCCAGCAGCTTGCCTCGGACTAGCGGGAGAGGCGACGAGCAGTACTTC

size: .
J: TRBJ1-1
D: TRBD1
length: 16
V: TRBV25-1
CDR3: CASSEYNWGRGTEAFF
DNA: TGTGCCAGCAGTGAATATAATTGGGGCAGGGGGACTGAAGCTTTCTTT

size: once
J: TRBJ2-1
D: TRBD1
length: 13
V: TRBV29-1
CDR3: CSVVGQGAWEQFF
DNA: TGCAGCGTCGTAGGACAGGGGGCCTGGGAGCAGTTCTTC

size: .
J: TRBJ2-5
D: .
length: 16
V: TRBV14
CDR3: CASSQEVYYPEETQYF
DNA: TGTGCCAGCAGCCAAGAGGTGTACTACCCCGAAGAGACCCAGTACTTC

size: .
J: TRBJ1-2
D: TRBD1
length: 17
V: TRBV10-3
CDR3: CAISEEKTGAPMDGYTF
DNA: TGTGCCATCAGTGAAGAGAAGACAGGGGCCCCTATGGATGGCTACACCTTC

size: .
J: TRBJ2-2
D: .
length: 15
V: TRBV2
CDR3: CASSSQGGNTGELFF
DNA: TGTGCCAGCAGTTCGCAGGGGGGAAACACCGGGGAGCTGTTTTTT

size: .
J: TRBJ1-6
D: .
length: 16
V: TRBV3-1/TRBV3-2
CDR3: CASSQDPTGSGSPLHF
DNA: TGTGCCAGCAGCCAAGATCCAACAGGGTCAGGATCACCCCTCCACTTT

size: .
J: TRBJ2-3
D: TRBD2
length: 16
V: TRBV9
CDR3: CASSLLAGGVTDTQYF
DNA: TGTGCCAGCAGCCTACTAGCGGGAGGTGTGACAGATACGCAGTATTTT